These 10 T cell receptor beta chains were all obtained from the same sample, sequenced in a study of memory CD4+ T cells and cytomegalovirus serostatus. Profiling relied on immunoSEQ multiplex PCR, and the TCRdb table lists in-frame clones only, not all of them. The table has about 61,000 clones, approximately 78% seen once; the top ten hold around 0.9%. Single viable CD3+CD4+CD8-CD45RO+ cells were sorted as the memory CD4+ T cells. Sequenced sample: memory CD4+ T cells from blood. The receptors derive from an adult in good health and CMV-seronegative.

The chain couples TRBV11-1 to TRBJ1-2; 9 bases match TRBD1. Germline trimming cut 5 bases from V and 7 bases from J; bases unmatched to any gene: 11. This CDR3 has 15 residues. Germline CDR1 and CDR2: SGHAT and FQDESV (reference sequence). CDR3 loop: CASSPLPGTGFGYTF. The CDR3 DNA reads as TGTGCCAGCAGCCCCCTCCCCGGGACAGGGTTTGGCTACACCTTC. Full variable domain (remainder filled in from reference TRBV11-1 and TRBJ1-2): EAEVAQSPRYKITEKSQAVAFWCDPISGHATLYWYRQILGQGPELLVQFQDESVVDDSQLPKDRFSAERLKGVDSTLKIQPAELGDSAMYLCASSPLPGTGFGYTFGSGTRLTVV.

For the CDR3, the DNA is TGTGCCAGTCACGAACCTGGTCGCACAGATACGCAGTATTTT. Translation gives CASHEPGRTDTQYF. V and J are TRBV28 and TRBJ2-3; D is undetermined. The ends were cut back, 9 bases at V and 1 base at J, with 14 bases in the middle. CDR3 length: 14 amino acids. Germline V gene data show CDR1 as MDHEN and CDR2 as SYDVKM.

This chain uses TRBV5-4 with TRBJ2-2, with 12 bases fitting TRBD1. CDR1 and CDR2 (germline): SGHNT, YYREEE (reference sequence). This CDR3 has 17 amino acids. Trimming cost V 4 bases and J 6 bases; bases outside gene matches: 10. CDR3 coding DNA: TGTGCCAGCAGCCCACGGGACAGGGGGCATTGGGCCGGGGAGCTGTTTTTT. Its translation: CASSPRDRGHWAGELFF.

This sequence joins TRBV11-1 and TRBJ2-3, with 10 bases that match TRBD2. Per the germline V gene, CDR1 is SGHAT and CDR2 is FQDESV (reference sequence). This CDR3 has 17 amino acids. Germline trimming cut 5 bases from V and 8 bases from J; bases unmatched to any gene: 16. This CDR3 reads CASSRATSGISRGTQYF. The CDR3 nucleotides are TGTGCCAGCAGCCGAGCCACTAGCGGGATATCACGGGGTACGCAGTATTTT.

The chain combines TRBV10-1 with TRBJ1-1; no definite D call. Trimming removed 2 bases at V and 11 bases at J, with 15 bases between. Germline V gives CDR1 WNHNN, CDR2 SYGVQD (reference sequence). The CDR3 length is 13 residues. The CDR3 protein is CASSEGRKGWAFF. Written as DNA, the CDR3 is TGCGCCAGCAGTGAGGGACGTAAGGGATGGGCTTTCTTT.

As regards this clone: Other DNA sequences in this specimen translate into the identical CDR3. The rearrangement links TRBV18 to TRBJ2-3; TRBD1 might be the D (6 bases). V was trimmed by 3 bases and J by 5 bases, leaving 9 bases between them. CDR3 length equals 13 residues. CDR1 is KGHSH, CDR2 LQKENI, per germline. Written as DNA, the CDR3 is TGTGCCAGCTCACCTCTCAGGGGAGATACGCAGTATTTT. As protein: CASSPLRGDTQYF.

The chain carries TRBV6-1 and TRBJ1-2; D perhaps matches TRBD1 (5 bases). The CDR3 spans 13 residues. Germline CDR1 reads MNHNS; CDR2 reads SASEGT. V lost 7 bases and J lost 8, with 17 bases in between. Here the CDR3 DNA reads TGTGCCAGCACCCGGGGCAGGACAACCGGCTACACCTTC. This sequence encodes CASTRGRTTGYTF.

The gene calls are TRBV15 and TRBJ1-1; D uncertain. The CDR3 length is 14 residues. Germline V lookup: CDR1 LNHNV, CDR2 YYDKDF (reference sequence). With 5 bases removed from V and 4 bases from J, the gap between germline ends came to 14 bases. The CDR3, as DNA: TGTGCCACCAGCCTCCGGGCTTCGGCCACTGAAGCTTTCTTT. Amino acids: CATSLRASATEAFF.

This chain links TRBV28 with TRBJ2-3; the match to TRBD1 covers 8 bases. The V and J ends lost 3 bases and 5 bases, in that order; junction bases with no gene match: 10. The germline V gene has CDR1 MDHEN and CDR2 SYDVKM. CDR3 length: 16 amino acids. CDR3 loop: CASSFSDVRGRDTQYF. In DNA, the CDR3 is TGTGCCAGCAGTTTCTCGGATGTCAGGGGGCGAGATACGCAGTATTTT.

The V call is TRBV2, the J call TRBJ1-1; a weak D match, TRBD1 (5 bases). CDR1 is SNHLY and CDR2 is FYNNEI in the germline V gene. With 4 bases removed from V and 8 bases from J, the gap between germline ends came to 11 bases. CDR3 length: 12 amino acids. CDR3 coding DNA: TGTGCCAGCAGTGGACGGGGGGACGAAGCTTTCTTT. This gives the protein CASSGRGDEAFF.